This TCR beta chain emerged from a study of blood T cell repertoires in COVID-19. Study context: Sites in the United States, Italy and Spain provided acute and convalescent COVID-19 samples. Nucleic acid was either cDNA or gDNA, and it came from T cells, B-cell-depleted T cells, or PBMCs.

Repertoires were generated with immunoSEQ multiplex PCR, while TCRdb's copy carries only in-frame clones and drops some. In the table there are some 99,000 clones, 70% to 90% of which are singletons. Trimming stripped 5 bases from V and 5 bases from J, with 16 bases between. In germline, CDR1 is LGHDT, CDR2 YNNKEL (reference sequence). The CDR3 is made up of 14 amino acids. In its sample, this clone was seen once. The genes are TRBV3-1 (or the pseudogene TRBV3-2) and TRBJ2-7; tentative D call: TRBD1 (6 bases). Input material: peripheral blood. The TCR was taken from a man between 65 and 85 years old with acute or convalescent COVID-19. The CDR3, as DNA: TGTGCCAGCAGCTATACAGGGCGGGTCCACGAGCAGTACTTC. Protein: CASSYTGRVHEQYF.